This T cell receptor beta chain was retrieved from a study of blood T cell repertoires in COVID-19. Looked up from germline, CDR1 is MNHNS and CDR2 is SASEGT. The ends were cut back, 7 bases at V and 7 bases at J, with 14 bases in the middle. There are 14 residues in the CDR3. Clones were sequenced by immunoSEQ multiplex PCR, and TCRdb holds only the in-frame ones, with some missing. Among 300,000 to 400,000 clones listed, roughly 90% were seen once. This chain joins TRBV6-1 and TRBJ1-6, with D perhaps TRBD1 (5 bases). Sequencing was carried out using PBMCs or T cells enriched from blood (not recorded which). The receptor's source is a woman aged 25 to 45 with acute COVID-19. The CDR3 nucleotides are TGTGCCAGCACCAATCCGGGGGGAAATTCACCCCTCCACTTT. Its translation: CASTNPGGNSPLHF.